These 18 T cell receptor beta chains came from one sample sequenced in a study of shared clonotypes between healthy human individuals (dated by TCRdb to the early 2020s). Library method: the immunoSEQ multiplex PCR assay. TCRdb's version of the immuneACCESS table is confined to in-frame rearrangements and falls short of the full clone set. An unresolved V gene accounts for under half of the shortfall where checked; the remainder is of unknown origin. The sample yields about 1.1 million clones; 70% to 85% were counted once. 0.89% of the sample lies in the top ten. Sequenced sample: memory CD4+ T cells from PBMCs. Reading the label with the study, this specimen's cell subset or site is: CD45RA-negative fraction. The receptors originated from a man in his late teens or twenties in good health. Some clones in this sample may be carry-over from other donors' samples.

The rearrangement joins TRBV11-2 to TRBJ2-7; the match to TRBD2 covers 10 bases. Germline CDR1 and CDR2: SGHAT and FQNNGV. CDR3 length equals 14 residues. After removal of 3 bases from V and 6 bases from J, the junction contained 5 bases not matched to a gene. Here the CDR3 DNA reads TGTGCCAGCAGCTTGACTAGCGGGTTATCCGAGCAGTACTTC. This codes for CASSLTSGLSEQYF. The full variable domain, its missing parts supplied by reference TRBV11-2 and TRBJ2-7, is EAGVAQSPRYKIIEKRQSVAFWCNPISGHATLYWYQQILGQGPKLLIQFQNNGVVDDSQLPKDRFSAERLKGVDSTLKIQPAKLEDSAVYLCASSLTSGLSEQYFGPGTRLTVT.

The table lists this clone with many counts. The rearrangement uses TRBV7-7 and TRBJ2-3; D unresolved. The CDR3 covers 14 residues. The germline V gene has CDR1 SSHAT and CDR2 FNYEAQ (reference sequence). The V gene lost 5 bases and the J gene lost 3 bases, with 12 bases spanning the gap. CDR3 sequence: CASSPGVATDTQYF. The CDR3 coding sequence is TGTGCCAGCAGCCCCGGTGTCGCAACAGATACGCAGTATTTT.

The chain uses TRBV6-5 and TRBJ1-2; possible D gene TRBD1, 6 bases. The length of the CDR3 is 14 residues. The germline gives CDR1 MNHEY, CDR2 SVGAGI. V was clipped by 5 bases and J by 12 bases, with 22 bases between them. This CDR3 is CASSGGQHRSPHTF. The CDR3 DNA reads TGTGCCAGCAGTGGAGGACAGCATCGGTCCCCTCACACCTTC.

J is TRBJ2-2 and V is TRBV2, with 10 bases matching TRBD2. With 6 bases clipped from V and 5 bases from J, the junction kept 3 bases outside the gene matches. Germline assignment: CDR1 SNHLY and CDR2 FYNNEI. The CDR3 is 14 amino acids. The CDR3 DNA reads TGTGCCAGCAGCGGACTAGCGGAGACCGGGGAGCTGTTTTTT. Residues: CASSGLAETGELFF.

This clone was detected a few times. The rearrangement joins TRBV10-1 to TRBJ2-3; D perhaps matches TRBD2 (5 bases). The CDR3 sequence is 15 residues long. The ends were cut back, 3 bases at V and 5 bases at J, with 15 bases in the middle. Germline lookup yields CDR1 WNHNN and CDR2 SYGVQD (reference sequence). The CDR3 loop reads CASSDTRVRGDTQYF. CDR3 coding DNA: TGCGCCAGCAGTGATACCCGGGTACGGGGAGATACGCAGTATTTT.

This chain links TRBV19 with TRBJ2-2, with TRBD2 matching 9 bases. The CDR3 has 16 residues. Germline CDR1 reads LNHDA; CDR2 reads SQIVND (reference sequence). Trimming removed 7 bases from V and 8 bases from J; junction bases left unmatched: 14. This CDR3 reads CASKAEPGLAAGELFF. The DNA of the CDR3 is TGTGCCAGTAAGGCGGAACCGGGACTAGCTGCGGGGGAGCTGTTTTTT.

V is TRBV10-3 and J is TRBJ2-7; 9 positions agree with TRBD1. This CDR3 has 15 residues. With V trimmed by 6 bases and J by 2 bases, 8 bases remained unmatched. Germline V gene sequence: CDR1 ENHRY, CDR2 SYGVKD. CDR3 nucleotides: TGTGCCATCAGCGGGCCGGGACAGGGAACCTACGAGCAGTACTTC. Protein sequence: CAISGPGQGTYEQYF.

The CDR3 sequence is CASERQGRAQDTQYF. CDR3 nucleotide sequence: TGTGCCAGCGAGAGACAGGGCCGTGCCCAAGATACGCAGTATTTT. The chain couples TRBV2 to TRBJ2-3; 7 nucleotides align to TRBD1. V lost 8 bases and J lost 5; bases outside the gene matches: 13. The CDR3 is 15 amino acids. CDR1 is SNHLY, CDR2 FYNNEI, per germline.

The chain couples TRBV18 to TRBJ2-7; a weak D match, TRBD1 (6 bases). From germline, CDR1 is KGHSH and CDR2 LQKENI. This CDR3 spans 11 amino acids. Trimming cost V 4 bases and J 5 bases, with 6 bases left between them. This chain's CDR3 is CASSRQDEQYF. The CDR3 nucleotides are TGTGCCAGCTCACGACAGGACGAGCAGTACTTC.

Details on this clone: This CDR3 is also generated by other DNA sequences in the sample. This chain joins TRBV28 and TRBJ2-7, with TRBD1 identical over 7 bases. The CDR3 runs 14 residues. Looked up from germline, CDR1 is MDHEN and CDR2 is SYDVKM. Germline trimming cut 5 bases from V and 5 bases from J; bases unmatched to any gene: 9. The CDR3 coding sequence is TGTGCCAGCAGTCTACCTAGGGGGCGAAACGAGCAGTACTTC. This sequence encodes CASSLPRGRNEQYF.

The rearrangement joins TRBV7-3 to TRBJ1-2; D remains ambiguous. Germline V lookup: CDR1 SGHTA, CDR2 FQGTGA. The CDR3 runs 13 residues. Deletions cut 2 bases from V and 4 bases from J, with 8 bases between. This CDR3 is CASSLPRIYGYTF. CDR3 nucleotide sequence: TGTGCCAGCAGCTTACCCAGAATCTATGGCTACACCTTC.

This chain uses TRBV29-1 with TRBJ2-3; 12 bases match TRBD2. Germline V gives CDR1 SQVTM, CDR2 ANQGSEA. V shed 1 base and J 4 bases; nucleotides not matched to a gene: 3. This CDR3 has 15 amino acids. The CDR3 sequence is CSVEGLAGVADTQYF. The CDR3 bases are TGCAGCGTTGAAGGACTAGCGGGAGTGGCAGATACGCAGTATTTT.

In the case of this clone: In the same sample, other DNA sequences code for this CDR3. The chain's CDR3 is CASSLAGGFSYEQYF. CDR3 DNA: TGCGCCAGCAGCTTGGCAGGGGGTTTCTCCTACGAGCAGTACTTC. This chain connects TRBV5-1 to TRBJ2-7, with 7 bases identical to TRBD1. The CDR3 loop spans 15 amino acids. In germline, CDR1 is SGHRS, CDR2 YFSETQ. J gave up 0 bases and V 0 bases, and 3 bases lay outside the gene matches.

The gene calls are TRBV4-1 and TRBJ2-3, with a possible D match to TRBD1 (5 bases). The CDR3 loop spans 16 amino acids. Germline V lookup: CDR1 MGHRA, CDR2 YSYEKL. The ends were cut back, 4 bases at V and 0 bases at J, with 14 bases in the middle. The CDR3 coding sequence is TGCGCCAGCAGCCGAACAGGATGGGCTAGCACAGATACGCAGTATTTT. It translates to CASSRTGWASTDTQYF.

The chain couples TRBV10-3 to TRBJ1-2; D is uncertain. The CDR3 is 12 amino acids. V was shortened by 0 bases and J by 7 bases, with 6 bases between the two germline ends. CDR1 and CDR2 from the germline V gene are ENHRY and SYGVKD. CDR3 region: CAISESLAGYTF. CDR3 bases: TGTGCCATCAGTGAGTCTTTAGCTGGCTACACCTTC.

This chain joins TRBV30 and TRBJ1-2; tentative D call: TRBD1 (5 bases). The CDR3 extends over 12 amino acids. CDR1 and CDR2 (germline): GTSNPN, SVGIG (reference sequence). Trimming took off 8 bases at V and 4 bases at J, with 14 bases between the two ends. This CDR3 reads CASSPGAYGYTF. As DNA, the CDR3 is TGTGCCAGCAGCCCCGGGGCCTATGGCTACACCTTC. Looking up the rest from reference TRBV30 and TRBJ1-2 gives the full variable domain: SQTIHQWPATLVQPVGSPLSLECTVEGTSNPNLYWYRQAAGRGLQLLFYSVGIGQISSEVPQNLSASRPQDRQFILSSKKLLLSDSGFYLCASSPGAYGYTFGSGTRLTVV.

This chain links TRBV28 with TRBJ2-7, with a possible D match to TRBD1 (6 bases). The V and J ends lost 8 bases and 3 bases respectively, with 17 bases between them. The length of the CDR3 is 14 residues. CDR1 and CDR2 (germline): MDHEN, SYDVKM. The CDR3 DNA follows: TGTGCCAGCGCTGGGGGCGGGCTATTCTACGAGCAGTACTTC. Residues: CASAGGGLFYEQYF.

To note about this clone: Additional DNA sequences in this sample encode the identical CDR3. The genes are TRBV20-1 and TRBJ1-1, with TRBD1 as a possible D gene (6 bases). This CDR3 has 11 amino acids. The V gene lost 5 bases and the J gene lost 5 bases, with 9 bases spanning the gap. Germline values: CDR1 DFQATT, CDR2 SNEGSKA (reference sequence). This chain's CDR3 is CSAPRGTEAFF. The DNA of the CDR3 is TGCAGTGCTCCCAGGGGAACTGAAGCTTTCTTT.